Below, 9 T cell receptor beta chains from the same sample are listed, as sequenced in a study of cytomegalovirus exposure and HLA in healthy donors. 13 Jbeta primers and 60 Vbeta primers were used for the PCR. Some clones are missing from TCRdb's copy, which holds only in-frame ones; the method was immunoSEQ multiplex PCR. The sample records 180,000 or so clones, about 75% being singletons. Sequenced input: PBMCs. The origin of the receptors is a man in his fifties in good health and CMV-seropositive.

The V gene is TRBV19, the J gene TRBJ2-2; 8 positions agree with TRBD1. This CDR3 is built from 15 residues. Trimming took 6 bases from V and 8 from J; bases not matched to a gene: 11. Germline-derived CDR1 and CDR2 are LNHDA and SQIVND (reference sequence). This CDR3 is CASSGQGISTGELFF. The DNA of the CDR3 is TGTGCCAGTAGCGGACAGGGTATAAGTACGGGGGAGCTGTTTTTT.

This clone was seen more than once but under ten times. The chain has TRBV27 and TRBJ2-6, with D tentatively TRBD1 (5 bases). Germline V gene data show CDR1 as MNHEY and CDR2 as SMNVEV (reference sequence). The length of the CDR3 is 16 residues. The V and J ends lost 3 bases and 0 bases respectively, with 9 bases between them. The CDR3 here is CASSFDRSSGANVLTF. The DNA for the CDR3 is TGTGCCAGCAGTTTTGACAGATCCTCTGGGGCCAACGTCCTGACTTTC.

This sequence joins TRBV21-1 and TRBJ2-7; the table names TRBD1, a call not compared with the DNA. TRBV21-1 is labeled a pseudogene. CDR3 length equals 14 residues. In DNA form, the CDR3 reads TGTGCCAGCAGCATAAGACAGTCTGGCTACGAGCAGTACGTC. Translating it yields CASSIRQSGYEQYV.

V and J are TRBV6-5 and TRBJ1-2; 8 positions agree with TRBD1. The ends lost 0 bases at V and 3 bases at J; junction bases unmatched: 6. Germline V gives CDR1 MNHEY, CDR2 SVGAGI. This CDR3 has 16 residues. The CDR3 DNA sequence: TGTGCCAGCAGTTACTCTGACAGGGGCGGTTACTATGGCTACACCTTC. The encoded protein is CASSYSDRGGYYGYTF.

V and J are TRBV5-6 and TRBJ2-1; weak D call: TRBD2 (6 bases). V lost 0 bases, J lost 4 bases, and 11 bases lay in between. The germline gives CDR1 SGHDT, CDR2 YYEEEE. This CDR3 is 15 amino acids long. The chain's CDR3 is CASSLAGAGYNEQFF. The DNA of the CDR3 is TGTGCCAGCAGCTTGGCCGGGGCGGGATACAATGAGCAGTTCTTC.

This clone was observed once. V gene TRBV5-8 combines with J gene TRBJ2-7, with 7 bases fitting TRBD2. The junction had 12 bases not matched to a gene; V was cut back by 3 bases and J by 6 bases. Germline loops: CDR1 SGHTS, CDR2 YDEGEE. The CDR3 extends over 15 amino acids. As DNA, the CDR3 is TGTGCCAGCAGCTCCCTCCGTACGGGGGGTACCGAGCAGTACTTC. Protein product: CASSSLRTGGTEQYF.

The chain employs TRBV7-7 and TRBJ2-6; D uncertain. V lost 5 bases and J 0 bases, leaving 11 bases between the germline ends. Germline CDR1 is SSHAT and CDR2 is FNYEAQ (reference sequence). CDR3 size: 16 residues. The CDR3 bases are TGTGCCAGCAGCCCGAACGGGTACTCTGGGGCCAACGTCCTGACTTTC. It translates to CASSPNGYSGANVLTF. Combining the CDR3 with reference TRBV7-7 and TRBJ2-6 gives the whole variable domain GAGVSQSPRYKVTKRGQDVTLRCDPISSHATLYWYQQALGQGPEFLTYFNYEAQPDKSGLPSDRFSAERPEGSISTLTIQRTEQRDSAMYRCASSPNGYSGANVLTFGAGSRLTVL.

The genes are TRBV5-8 and TRBJ2-7, with 7 bases that match TRBD2. Per the germline V gene, CDR1 is SGHTS and CDR2 is YDEGEE. The CDR3 covers 15 residues. Trimming removed 4 bases from V and 2 bases from J; junction bases left unmatched: 9. The CDR3 DNA sequence: TGTGCCAGCAGCCGTGGGGGGGATTCCGCCTACGAGCAGTACGTC. Its translation is CASSRGGDSAYEQYV.

The genes are TRBV6-1 and TRBJ1-5; the D is unclear. Germline V gene data show CDR1 as MNHNS and CDR2 as SASEGT. CDR3 length equals 14 residues. The germline V and J ends were trimmed by 8 bases and 0 bases, with 11 bases remaining between them. In nucleotides, the CDR3 is TGTGCCAGCGAGGGTGGCGATAGCAATCAGCCCCAGCATTTT. It yields the protein CASEGGDSNQPQHF.